This T cell receptor beta chain is from a study of blood T cell repertoires in COVID-19. Study as a whole: T cells, B-cell-depleted T cells, or PBMCs provided the cDNA or gDNA that served as material.

The method was immunoSEQ multiplex PCR; TCRdb's version includes in-frame clones alone and lacks a portion of them. The repertoire consists of over 85,000 clones, with about 85% occurring once and the leading ten covering 15%. The J segment lost 2 bases and the V segment lost 1 base, leaving 7 bases of the junction unmatched. This CDR3 is built from 17 residues. The germline V gene has CDR1 KGHSH and CDR2 LQKENI. The V gene is TRBV18, the J gene TRBJ1-2, with 10 bases identical to TRBD1. Sequences were obtained from peripheral blood. The TCR comes from a male donor with acute or convalescent COVID-19. CDR3 loop: CASSPLRGTGANYGYTF. CDR3 nucleotides: TGTGCCAGCTCACCACTGAGGGGGACAGGGGCCAACTATGGCTACACCTTC. The full variable domain, its missing parts supplied by reference TRBV18 and TRBJ1-2, is NAGVMQNPRHLVRRRGQEARLRCSPMKGHSHVYWYRQLPEEGLKFMVYLQKENIIDESGMPKERFSAEFPKEGPSILRIQQVVRGDSAAYFCASSPLRGTGANYGYTFGSGTRLTVV.